The 31 T cell receptor beta chains reported below all come from one sample, sequenced in a study of control samples from healthy donors and cancer patients. Using immunoSEQ multiplex PCR, the repertoire was profiled, and TCRdb retains in-frame clones only, with some absent. The sample shows 350,000 to 450,000 clones, about 93% of them seen only once. Material for sequencing was PBMCs. The receptors derive from a man aged 35-49 years with head and neck cancer.

The CDR3 region is CATSDSDRGRNQPQHF. In DNA, the CDR3 is TGTGCCACCAGTGATTCGGACAGGGGTAGGAATCAGCCCCAGCATTTT. The chain is built from TRBV24-1 and TRBJ1-5; 9 bases match TRBD1. Per the germline V gene, CDR1 is KGHDR and CDR2 is SFDVKD. The CDR3 length is 16 residues. V was clipped by 2 bases and J by 4 bases; unmatched bases: 5.

V is TRBV30 and J is TRBJ2-7; no reliable D call. Germline assignment: CDR1 GTSNPN and CDR2 SVGIG (reference sequence). The ends were cut back, 1 base at V and 4 bases at J, with 5 bases in the middle. The CDR3 runs 11 residues. The CDR3 sequence is CAWSDRYEQYF. DNA of the CDR3: TGTGCCTGGAGTGATCGGTACGAGCAGTACTTC.

The chain joins TRBV11-2 to TRBJ1-1; D gene unclear. Trimming removed 5 bases at V and 1 base at J, with 11 bases between. From germline, CDR1 is SGHAT and CDR2 FQNNGV. This CDR3 region has 14 residues. The CDR3 region is CASSPVGANTEAFF. The CDR3, as DNA: TGTGCCAGCAGCCCGGTCGGCGCGAACACTGAAGCTTTCTTT. Complete variable domain (other parts from reference TRBV11-2 and TRBJ1-1): EAGVAQSPRYKIIEKRQSVAFWCNPISGHATLYWYQQILGQGPKLLIQFQNNGVVDDSQLPKDRFSAERLKGVDSTLKIQPAKLEDSAVYLCASSPVGANTEAFFGQGTRLTVV.

DNA for the CDR3: TGTGCCAGCAGCTCTGCTAGCGGGAGAGCTGGGGCCAACGTCCTGACTTTC. Translating it yields CASSSASGRAGANVLTF. This chain uses TRBV7-9 with TRBJ2-6; 10 nucleotides agree with TRBD2. The germline CDR1 and CDR2 sequences are SEHNR and FQNEAQ (reference sequence). The length of the CDR3 is 17 residues. The V and J ends lost 4 bases and 2 bases, in that order; junction bases with no gene match: 5.

J is TRBJ2-7 and V is TRBV28; D is possibly TRBD1 (5 bases). Trimming shortened V by 6 bases and J by 5 bases, and 17 bases separated the two germline ends. Looked up from germline, CDR1 is MDHEN and CDR2 is SYDVKM. The CDR3 is made up of 14 amino acids. DNA of the CDR3: TGTGCCAGCAGGCCCCCAGGGCTTTGGGACGAGCAGTACTTC. It codes for CASRPPGLWDEQYF.

V gene TRBV19 combines with J gene TRBJ2-7, with 7 bases lining up with TRBD1. V was pared by 5 bases and J by 3 bases, with 4 bases of the junction left unmatched. CDR3 length equals 13 residues. CDR1 and CDR2 from the germline V gene are LNHDA and SQIVND (reference sequence). The CDR3 sequence: CASSSTGIYEQYF. Here the CDR3 DNA reads TGTGCCAGTAGTTCGACAGGGATCTACGAGCAGTACTTC.

The chain links TRBV28 to TRBJ2-7; the match to TRBD2 covers 8 bases. CDR3 length equals 13 residues. Trimming at V came to 7 bases and at J to 2 bases, leaving 4 bases not matched to a gene. Germline CDR1 reads MDHEN; CDR2 reads SYDVKM. Here the CDR3 reads CASTSGGAYEQYF. For the CDR3, the DNA is TGTGCCAGCACTTCCGGGGGGGCCTACGAGCAGTACTTC.

V is TRBV4-1 and J is TRBJ2-3; weak D call: TRBD2 (6 bases). V was shortened by 5 bases and J by 2 bases, with 11 bases between the two germline ends. Germline lookup yields CDR1 MGHRA and CDR2 YSYEKL. This CDR3 is 14 amino acids long. The CDR3 spells CASSEGLHTDTQYF. The CDR3 nucleotides are TGCGCCAGCAGCGAGGGACTTCACACAGATACGCAGTATTTT.

The chain employs TRBV7-9 and TRBJ1-5; D not resolved. CDR3 length: 14 amino acids. Germline loops: CDR1 SEHNR, CDR2 FQNEAQ (reference sequence). V was pared by 1 base and J by 0 bases, with 4 bases between. As DNA, the CDR3 is TGTGCCAGCAGCTTAGGTTATAGCAATCAGCCCCAGCATTTT. Translated, it gives CASSLGYSNQPQHF.

The chain uses TRBV2 and TRBJ2-2; D remains ambiguous. The CDR3 has 15 residues. Germline V CDR1 and CDR2: SNHLY, FYNNEI. Trimming took 1 base from V and 1 from J, leaving 7 bases between them. The CDR3 region is CASSEVAGNTGELFF. The CDR3 coding sequence is TGTGCCAGCAGTGAAGTGGCAGGGAACACCGGGGAGCTGTTTTTT. The whole variable domain, filled in from reference TRBV2 and TRBJ2-2, reads EPEVTQTPSHQVTQMGQEVILRCVPISNHLYFYWYRQILGQKVEFLVSFYNNEISEKSEIFDDQFSVERPDGSNFTLKIRSTKLEDSAMYFCASSEVAGNTGELFFGEGSRLTVL.

The chain joins TRBV7-3 to TRBJ2-6; a weak D match, TRBD1 (6 bases). The germline V gene has CDR1 SGHTA and CDR2 FQGTGA. CDR3 length equals 18 residues. Trimming took 5 bases from V and 0 from J, leaving 17 bases between them. The CDR3 nucleotides read TGTGCCAGCAGCCCGAATGACAGGAAATACTCTGGGGCCAACGTCCTGACTTTC. Its translation is CASSPNDRKYSGANVLTF.

This rearrangement joins TRBV19 to TRBJ2-3; a weak D match, TRBD2 (5 bases). Germline CDR1 and CDR2: LNHDA and SQIVND (reference sequence). V lost 0 bases and J 6 bases, leaving 13 bases between the germline ends. The CDR3 extends over 15 amino acids. The CDR3 loop is CASSIESGSADTQYF. The DNA for the CDR3 is TGTGCCAGTAGTATAGAAAGCGGTAGCGCCGATACGCAGTATTTT. The full variable domain, its missing parts supplied by reference TRBV19 and TRBJ2-3, is DGGITQSPKYLFRKEGQNVTLSCEQNLNHDAMYWYRQDPGQGLRLIYYSQIVNDFQKGDIAEGYSVSREKKESFPLTVTSAQKNPTAFYLCASSIESGSADTQYFGPGTRLTVL.

J is TRBJ1-5 and V is TRBV19, with TRBD1 identical over 9 bases. CDR3 length: 15 amino acids. V was clipped by 6 bases and J by 3 bases; unmatched bases: 6. Germline-derived CDR1 and CDR2 are LNHDA and SQIVND (reference sequence). CDR3 region: CASREDRGVNQPQHF. The CDR3 DNA sequence: TGTGCCAGTAGAGAGGACAGGGGAGTCAATCAGCCCCAGCATTTT.

The chain combines TRBV19 with TRBJ1-3; D ambiguous. The CDR3 runs 18 residues. The V gene's germline CDR1 is LNHDA and CDR2 SQIVND (reference sequence). The ends were cut back, 3 bases at V and 4 bases at J, with 22 bases in the middle. CDR3 residues: CASSIGRQSDPNGNTIYF. The CDR3 DNA sequence: TGTGCCAGTAGTATCGGGCGGCAGTCCGACCCCAACGGAAACACCATATATTTT.

The chain links TRBV29-1 to TRBJ2-7, with TRBD1 identical over 9 bases. The CDR3 extends over 16 amino acids. The germline V gene encodes CDR1 SQVTM and CDR2 ANQGSEA. The ends lost 4 bases at V and 6 bases at J; junction bases unmatched: 16. CDR3 sequence reads: CSVVPGQGLARGEQYF. The CDR3 nucleotides read TGCAGCGTTGTTCCGGGACAGGGTTTGGCACGGGGCGAGCAGTACTTC.

J is TRBJ2-5 and V is TRBV27; D is undetermined. CDR1 MNHEY and CDR2 SMNVEV come from the germline V gene (reference sequence). This CDR3 is built from 15 residues. The V and J ends lost 8 bases and 1 base respectively, with 17 bases between them. DNA of the CDR3: TGTGCCAGCGGGATTCCCGGGTATACCCAAGAGACCCAGTACTTC. It specifies CASGIPGYTQETQYF.

This clone was picked up one time. The chain uses TRBV10-3 and TRBJ1-6, with a weak D call TRBD1 (5 bases). Between the trimmed V and J ends, which lost 4 bases and 7 bases, there was a span of 11 bases. The CDR3 is 14 residues long. Germline CDR1 ENHRY, CDR2 SYGVKD. DNA for the CDR3: TGTGCCATCAGTGGGGGTCAGGGAAATTCACCCCTCCACTTT. Its protein is CAISGGQGNSPLHF.

The genes are TRBV9 and TRBJ1-1, with D possibly matching TRBD1 (5 bases). The CDR3 consists of 16 residues. V was clipped by 0 bases and J by 1 base, with 13 bases between them. Looked up from germline, CDR1 is SGDLS and CDR2 is YYNGEE. CDR3: CASSVESRGRNTEAFF. In nucleotides, the CDR3 is TGTGCCAGCAGCGTAGAATCGAGGGGCAGGAACACTGAAGCTTTCTTT.

In this sample, this clone turned up once. The V gene is TRBV6-5, the J gene TRBJ2-2; the match to TRBD1 covers 10 bases. The CDR3 consists of 16 residues. Germline V gene data show CDR1 as MNHEY and CDR2 as SVGAGI. The V segment lost 4 bases and the J segment 4 bases; nucleotides outside the gene matches: 6. DNA of the CDR3: TGTGCCAGCAGTTGGGCGGGACAGGGGATCACCGGGGAGCTGTTTTTT. This translates into CASSWAGQGITGELFF.

V is TRBV9 and J is TRBJ1-6; tentatively, D is TRBD1 (5 bases). V lost 7 bases, J lost 7 bases, and 18 bases lay in between. Looked up from germline, CDR1 is SGDLS and CDR2 is YYNGEE. CDR3 length: 15 amino acids. The CDR3 DNA follows: TGTGCCAGCTCTCCTCGAGGGGCAGAGAATTCACCCCTCCACTTT. This translates into CASSPRGAENSPLHF.

This CDR3 reads CASTLGGTNYGYTF. DNA of the CDR3: TGTGCCAGCACCTTGGGGGGAACTAACTATGGCTACACCTTC. The chain combines TRBV28 with TRBJ1-2; tentative D call: TRBD1 (5 bases). Germline V gene data show CDR1 as MDHEN and CDR2 as SYDVKM. This CDR3 contains 14 residues. The V end lost 7 bases, the J end lost 0 bases, and 12 bases lay between the germline ends.

This clone came up once. J is TRBJ2-3 and V is TRBV24-1; possibly TRBD1 or TRBD2 for D (6 bases each). Germline V gives CDR1 KGHDR, CDR2 SFDVKD. The CDR3 runs 15 residues. V was pared by 5 bases and J by 0 bases, with 11 bases between. Here the CDR3 reads CATSGTGTSTDTQYF. In DNA, the CDR3 is TGTGCCACCAGTGGTACAGGGACTAGCACAGATACGCAGTATTTT.

This clone was seen only a few times. The chain has TRBV3-1 (or the pseudogene TRBV3-2) and TRBJ2-7; 7 bases line up with TRBD2. The CDR3 runs to 15 residues. The V and J ends lost 1 base and 2 bases, in that order; junction bases with no gene match: 5. The germline V gene has CDR1 LGHDT and CDR2 YNNKEL (reference sequence). Here the CDR3 reads CASSQALAETYEQYF. CDR3 nucleotide sequence: TGTGCCAGCAGCCAAGCCCTAGCGGAAACCTACGAGCAGTACTTC.

The V and J genes are TRBV5-1 and TRBJ1-3; D unclear. The CDR3 totals 16 residues. V lost 4 bases to trimming and J lost 0 bases, with 14 bases between them. Germline CDR1 and CDR2: SGHRS and YFSETQ. The CDR3 DNA sequence: TGCGCCAGCAGCCCCGACGAGGCCCGCTCTGGAAACACCATATATTTT. Translated, it gives CASSPDEARSGNTIYF.

Concerning this clone: The sample contains more than one DNA sequence encoding this CDR3. The genes are TRBV29-1 and TRBJ1-1; D may be TRBD1 (5 bases). The V gene lost 2 bases and the J gene lost 2 bases, with 9 bases spanning the gap. The CDR3 loop spans 13 amino acids. The germline V gene encodes CDR1 SQVTM and CDR2 ANQGSEA. As DNA, the CDR3 is TGCAGCGTTGAATTCCAGGGCAACACTGAAGCTTTCTTT. Its translation: CSVEFQGNTEAFF.

This chain joins TRBV3-1 (or the pseudogene TRBV3-2) and TRBJ2-1; tentative D call: TRBD1 (5 bases). The ends were cut back, 1 base at V and 10 bases at J, with 8 bases in the middle. This CDR3 contains 12 residues. Per germline, CDR1 LGHDT and CDR2 YNNKEL (reference sequence). DNA for the CDR3: TGTGCCAGCAGCCAAGTTTCAGGGGAGCAGTTCTTC. This codes for CASSQVSGEQFF.

The chain combines TRBV30 with TRBJ1-5; perhaps TRBD1 as D (5 bases). The germline V and J ends were trimmed by 2 bases and 7 bases, with 12 bases remaining between them. This CDR3 has 13 residues. Per germline, CDR1 GTSNPN and CDR2 SVGIG (reference sequence). The CDR3 region has the DNA TGTGCCTGGAGTTTGGGACGTCTGCAGCCCCAGCATTTT. It yields the protein CAWSLGRLQPQHF.

The rearrangement joins TRBV4-2 to TRBJ1-2; no definite D call. Germline V lookup: CDR1 LGHNA, CDR2 YNFKEQ. Trimming took off 1 base at V and 8 bases at J, with 17 bases between the two ends. The CDR3 totals 15 residues. The CDR3 sequence: CASSQAVLQKWGYTF. As DNA, the CDR3 is TGTGCCAGCAGCCAAGCGGTTCTACAGAAATGGGGCTACACCTTC.

The rearrangement uses TRBV5-1 and TRBJ2-3, with D possibly being TRBD2 (5 bases). CDR3 length equals 14 residues. Germline V gene data show CDR1 as SGHRS and CDR2 as YFSETQ. The V and J ends lost 1 base and 3 bases respectively, with 9 bases between them. The CDR3 here is CASSLQGLTDTQYF. The CDR3 DNA is TGCGCCAGCAGCTTGCAAGGACTTACAGATACGCAGTATTTT.

The chain has TRBV7-9 and TRBJ1-5, with 10 bases matching TRBD1. Germline V CDR1 and CDR2: SEHNR, FQNEAQ (reference sequence). Trimming cost V 5 bases and J 1 base; bases outside gene matches: 2. CDR3 length: 15 residues. CDR3 residues: CASSGTGESNQPQHF. The CDR3 DNA sequence: TGTGCCAGCAGCGGGACAGGGGAGAGCAATCAGCCCCAGCATTTT.

The V and J genes are TRBV7-2 and TRBJ1-5, with D tentatively TRBD1 (5 bases). CDR1 is SGHTA, CDR2 FQGNSA, per germline. Trimming stripped 4 bases from V and 1 base from J, with 11 bases between. The CDR3 loop spans 15 amino acids. The DNA of the CDR3 is TGTGCCAGCAGCTACCTGGGGGGAAGCAATCAGCCCCAGCATTTT. It is translated as CASSYLGGSNQPQHF. Full variable domain (remainder filled in from reference TRBV7-2 and TRBJ1-5): GAGVSQSPSNKVTEKGKDVELRCDPISGHTALYWYRQSLGQGLEFLIYFQGNSAPDKSGLPSDRFSAERTGGSVSTLTIQRTQQEDSAVYLCASSYLGGSNQPQHFGDGTRLSIL.